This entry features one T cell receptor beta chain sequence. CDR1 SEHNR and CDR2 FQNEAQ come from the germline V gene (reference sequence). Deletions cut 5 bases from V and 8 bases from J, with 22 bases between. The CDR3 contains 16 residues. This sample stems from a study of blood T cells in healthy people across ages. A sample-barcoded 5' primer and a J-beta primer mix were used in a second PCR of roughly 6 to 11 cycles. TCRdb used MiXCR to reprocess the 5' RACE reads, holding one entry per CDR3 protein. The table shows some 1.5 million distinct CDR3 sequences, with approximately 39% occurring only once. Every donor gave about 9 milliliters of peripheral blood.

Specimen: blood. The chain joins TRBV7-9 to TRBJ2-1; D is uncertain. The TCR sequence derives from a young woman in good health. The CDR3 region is CASSEPDITGDDEQFF. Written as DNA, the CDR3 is TGTGCCAGCAGCGAACCAGACATCACCGGTGACGATGAGCAGTTCTTC.